This T cell receptor beta chain was obtained from a study of identical twins (dated by TCRdb to the mid-2010s). Broadly, across the study: To test whether fetal clonotypes persist, this study deep-sequenced TCR alpha and beta repertoires from monozygotic twins, from unrelated adults of various ages, and from cord blood. To rule out contamination, replicate twin experiments were performed at different times with different library preparation protocols.

General conclusions and limits of the study: Because the same donors could not be followed over many years, the conclusions relied on cross-sectional statistical analysis. In monozygotic twins, recombination models systematically underestimated out-of-frame TCR alpha sharing, but the models matched the sharing seen between unrelated individuals. Fewer insertions were carried by abundant cord blood beta clonotypes, a similar but weaker trend appeared in young adult naive repertoires, and no such trend appeared in memory repertoires. Compared with coincidental sharing between unrelated individuals, out-of-frame TCR alpha sequences shared between twins showed an excess of sequences with low generation probability. In beta out-of-frame sequences, excess twin sharing was weaker, because having fewer shared sequences lowered the signal-to-noise ratio. Invariant T cells such as MAIT and iNKT could partly confound zero-insertion analyses, though diverse VJ usage argued against this for most clonotypes.

All donors were healthy Caucasians. Miltenyi CD45RO+ enrichment and human naive T-cell isolation kits were used to isolate memory (CD45RO+) and naive T cells from PBMC. This clonotype has more than one count but fewer than ten. Its antigen target is currently unknown. Per-base qualities were not stored, and no clone one base away is much larger. Libraries came from 5' RACE. Sequencing was carried out with an Illumina HiSeq 2000. A universal primer binding site was introduced by template switching, and a unique molecular identifier was present in the final cDNA, enabling accurate counting of TCR cDNA molecules. Specific primers in the conserved constant-segment region were used to synthesize first-strand cDNA for TCR alpha and beta chains. To control for contamination, each cDNA library was double barcoded with a SMART-Mk sample barcode plus Illumina barcodes. TruSeq adapter sequences along with Illumina sample barcodes were introduced in two successive PCR steps. TCR alpha and beta cDNA libraries were sequenced on the Illumina HiSeq platform with custom primers. The original pipeline was this. MiGEC was used to process raw reads and extract unique molecular identifiers, and MiXCR was used to find CDR3 positions. Recombination models were inferred per individual with the repgenHMM and IGoR tools using an EM algorithm. The analysis of shared clonotypes was done with the tcR package in R, with sharing normalized by the product of cloneset sizes. To study raw recombination without the effects of thymic and clonal selection, out-of-frame nonproductive sequences were analyzed. TCRdb ran its own pipeline on the public reads, namely fastp trimming at Q25 and MiXCR clone calling, and kept in-frame beta chains. Each CDR3 protein appears once, grouped with its most common genes and DNA. V and J calls and clone size were set by TCRdb, not the authors. The sample includes around 100,000 distinct CDR3 sequences, with 4.5% to 6.5% observed a single time. Of the sample, approximately 12% is held by the ten largest clones.

V lost 5 bases and J lost 5 bases, and the count of bases not matched to a germline gene is 7. The CDR3 measures 16 amino acids from cysteine to phenylalanine. Only CDR3 DNA remains: 48 bases, in frame from the first base. In the germline V gene (reference sequence), CDR1 corresponds to MNHEY and CDR2 to SMNVEV. The sequenced material came from memory T cells sorted from blood. The sample's cell subset or site label, in plain terms: CD45RO+ enriched T cells. The V gene is TRBV27 and the J gene is TRBJ2-2; TRBD2 matches 11 bases in the middle. The origin of this receptor is a woman aged 50 to 65 in good health. The sequenced DNA: TGTGCCAGCAGTCCCTTGACTAGCGGGGCTACCGGGGAGCTGTTTTTT. The translation is CASSPLTSGATGELFF.